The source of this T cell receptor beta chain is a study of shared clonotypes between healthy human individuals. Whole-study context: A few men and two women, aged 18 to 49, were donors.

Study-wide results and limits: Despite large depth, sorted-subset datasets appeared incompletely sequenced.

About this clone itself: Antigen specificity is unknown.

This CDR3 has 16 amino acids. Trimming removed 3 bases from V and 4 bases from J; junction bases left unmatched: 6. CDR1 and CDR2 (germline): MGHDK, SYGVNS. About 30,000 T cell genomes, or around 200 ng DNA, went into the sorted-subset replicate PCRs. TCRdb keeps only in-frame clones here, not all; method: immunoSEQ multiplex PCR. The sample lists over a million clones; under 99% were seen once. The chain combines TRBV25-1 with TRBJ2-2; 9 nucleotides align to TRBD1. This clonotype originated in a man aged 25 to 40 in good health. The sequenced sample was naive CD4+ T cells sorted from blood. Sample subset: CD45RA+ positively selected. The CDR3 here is CASSDLGTGPTGELFF. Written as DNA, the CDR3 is TGTGCCAGCAGTGACCTCGGGACAGGGCCCACCGGGGAGCTGTTTTTT. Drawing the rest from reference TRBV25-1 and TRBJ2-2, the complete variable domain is EADIYQTPRYLVIGTGKKITLECSQTMGHDKMYWYQQDPGMELHLIHYSYGVNSTEKGDLSSESTVSRIRTEHFPLTLESARPSHTSQYLCASSDLGTGPTGELFFGEGSRLTVL.